This passage covers 13 T cell receptor beta chains from one sample sequenced in a study of regulatory T cells in long-lasting Graves disease (dated by TCRdb to about 2021). The library was generated by multiplex PCR. The data were produced on an Illumina HiSeq 4000. TCR beta libraries were built with iRepertoire HTBI primers and Arm-PCR amplification of CDR3 regions. TCRdb reprocessed the public reads (quality trimming at Q25 with fastp, clone calling with MiXCR) and kept in-frame beta chains. Rows with a matching CDR3 protein are joined into one entry that keeps the most common DNA and genes. The sample has 200,000 to 250,000 distinct CDR3 sequences on record, roughly a fifth of them singletons. Roughly 14% of the sample is in the top ten clones. The sample's time point label, in plain terms: newly diagnosed GD, antithyroid drugs for less than 3 months. For both TCR sequencing and RNA sequencing, RNA was extracted from PBMCs in TRIzol.

Sequencing was performed on peripheral blood mononuclear cells (PBMCs), taken at new diagnosis, from a patient treated with antithyroid drugs. The receptors derive from a female donor with Graves disease.

Ten or more counts support this clonotype. CDR3 in DNA: TGTGCCAGCAGTCAGCTCTCGGGACAGGGGGTCCTTGGGGCCAACGTCCTGACTTTC. Translation: CASSQLSGQGVLGANVLTF. This chain uses TRBV6-2 or TRBV6-3 with TRBJ2-6; 11 nucleotides agree with TRBD1. The CDR3 sequence is 19 residues long. Germline CDR1 and CDR2: MNHEY and SVGEGT. The V and J ends lost 5 bases and 3 bases, in that order; junction bases with no gene match: 12.

This clonotype turned up a few times. This chain connects TRBV20-1 to TRBJ1-4; D is perhaps TRBD1 (6 bases). Trimming stripped 0 bases from V and 7 bases from J, with 15 bases between. The CDR3 is made up of 15 amino acids. Germline V gene sequence: CDR1 DFQATT, CDR2 SNEGSKA (reference sequence). The CDR3 is CSARDSGPGVEKLFF. The CDR3 DNA sequence: TGCAGTGCTAGAGATTCTGGGCCAGGGGTTGAAAAACTGTTTTTT.

This clonotype has ten or more counts. The chain has TRBV20-1 and TRBJ2-1; D ambiguous. CDR3 length: 14 amino acids. Deletions cut 3 bases from V and 5 bases from J, with 14 bases between. CDR1 and CDR2 (germline): DFQATT, SNEGSKA (reference sequence). The CDR3 DNA sequence: TGCAGTGCTAGGGTGTTCGGCCGCGACAATGAGCAGTTCTTC. Amino acid sequence: CSARVFGRDNEQFF.

This clonotype appeared many times. As DNA, the CDR3 is TGTGCCAGCAGACTGACTAGCGGGGGGGCCGGGGAGCAGTTCTTC. Translated, it gives CASRLTSGGAGEQFF. The V and J genes are TRBV2 and TRBJ2-1; 14 nucleotides match TRBD2. CDR1 is SNHLY and CDR2 is FYNNEI in the germline V gene. CDR3 length: 15 amino acids. Germline trimming cut 6 bases from V and 10 bases from J; bases unmatched to any gene: 8. The variable domain in full, with the rest retrieved from reference TRBV2 and TRBJ2-1, is EPEVTQTPSHQVTQMGQEVILRCVPISNHLYFYWYRQILGQKVEFLVSFYNNEISEKSEIFDDQFSVERPDGSNFTLKIRSTKLEDSAMYFCASRLTSGGAGEQFFGPGTRLTVL.

The gene calls are TRBV28 and TRBJ2-6; 8 bases align to TRBD1. Germline CDR1 is MDHEN and CDR2 is SYDVKM. There are 18 residues in the CDR3. Losses at the gene ends were 5 bases for V and 0 bases for J; bases not matched to a gene: 9. This CDR3 reads CASSHSPGQGSGANVLTF. The CDR3 DNA reads as TGTGCCAGCAGTCACTCCCCCGGACAGGGCTCTGGGGCCAACGTCCTGACTTTC.

This clonotype occurred many times. The chain couples TRBV3-1 to TRBJ2-5; no definite D call. The germline V gene has CDR1 LGHDT and CDR2 YNNKEL (reference sequence). The CDR3 covers 17 residues. V was shortened by 4 bases and J by 0 bases, with 18 bases between the two germline ends. The CDR3 region is CASSPPSPHRNQETQYF. CDR3 nucleotides: TGTGCCAGCAGCCCCCCCAGCCCGCACAGAAACCAAGAGACCCAGTACTTC.

This clonotype has at least ten counts. The J gene is TRBJ1-5, the V gene TRBV2; D call uncertain. CDR1 and CDR2 from the germline V gene are SNHLY and FYNNEI. Trimming removed 8 bases from V and 2 bases from J, with 10 bases in between. This CDR3 comprises 13 residues. Here the CDR3 reads CASGVTGNQPQHF. The DNA for the CDR3 is TGTGCCAGCGGGGTAACGGGCAATCAGCCCCAGCATTTT. The full variable domain, rest sourced from reference TRBV2 and TRBJ1-5, is EPEVTQTPSHQVTQMGQEVILRCVPISNHLYFYWYRQILGQKVEFLVSFYNNEISEKSEIFDDQFSVERPDGSNFTLKIRSTKLEDSAMYFCASGVTGNQPQHFGDGTRLSIL.

This clonotype was counted ten times or more. The gene calls are TRBV12-3 or TRBV12-4 and TRBJ1-1, with D hard to call. The CDR3 spans 13 residues. Trimming shortened V by 5 bases and J by 1 base, and 8 bases separated the two germline ends. The CDR3 region has the DNA TGTGCCAGCAGTCCCCGTCCGAACACTGAAGCTTTCTTT. This encodes CASSPRPNTEAFF.

In its sample, this clonotype was seen many times. The rearrangement links TRBV18 to TRBJ1-5; tentatively, D is TRBD1 (5 bases). Trimming took 3 bases from V and 5 from J, leaving 14 bases between them. The CDR3 consists of 15 residues. Germline CDR1 KGHSH, CDR2 LQKENI. CDR3 loop: CASSPALGEDQPQHF. The CDR3 DNA is TGTGCCAGCTCACCGGCCCTAGGGGAAGATCAGCCCCAGCATTTT.

Points on this clonotype: This likely stems from a read error, as it lies one base from a far larger clone. The chain couples TRBV28 to TRBJ2-1; no definite D call. The germline gives CDR1 MDHEN, CDR2 SYDVKM. The CDR3 length is 15 residues. V was trimmed by 2 bases and J by 10 bases, leaving 18 bases between them. This CDR3 reads CASSLRGILSYEQFF. CDR3 in DNA: TGTGCCAGCAGTTTAAGAGGAATTCTCTCCTACGAGCAGTTCTTC. Complete variable domain (other parts from reference TRBV28 and TRBJ2-1): DVKVTQSSRYLVKRTGEKVFLECVQDMDHENMFWYRQDPGLGLRLIYFSYDVKMKEKGDIPEGYSVSREKKERFSLILESASTNQTSMYLCASSLRGILSYEQFFGPGTRLTVL.

The chain combines TRBV5-1 with TRBJ2-5; TRBD2 agrees at 11 bases. V lost 3 bases and J lost 0; bases outside the gene matches: 13. The CDR3 totals 19 residues. Germline V gene sequence: CDR1 SGHRS, CDR2 YFSETQ. CDR3 sequence: CASSSDPSSGGPYQETQYF. The CDR3 bases are TGCGCCAGCAGCTCCGACCCATCTAGCGGGGGGCCTTACCAAGAGACCCAGTACTTC.

This clonotype was detected ten times or more. The chain employs TRBV4-3 and TRBJ2-7; 10 bases match TRBD2. J was trimmed by 1 base and V by 2 bases; bases with no gene match: 5. The CDR3 length is 16 residues. Germline CDR1 and CDR2: LGHNA and YSLEER. The CDR3 coding sequence is TGCGCCAGCAGCCAAACCCCGACTAGCGGGTCCTACGAGCAGTACTTC. It yields the protein CASSQTPTSGSYEQYF.

Regarding this clonotype: One end of the junction does not line up with germline, which may come from a read error. The rearrangement links TRBV6-1 to TRBJ1-1; the D is unclear. Germline CDR1 MNHNS, CDR2 SASEGT. The CDR3 runs to 14 residues. The chain's CDR3 is CASTLKSTTTGAFF. As DNA, the CDR3 is TGTGCCAGCACCCTTAAGAGCACGACCACTGGAGCTTTCTTT.